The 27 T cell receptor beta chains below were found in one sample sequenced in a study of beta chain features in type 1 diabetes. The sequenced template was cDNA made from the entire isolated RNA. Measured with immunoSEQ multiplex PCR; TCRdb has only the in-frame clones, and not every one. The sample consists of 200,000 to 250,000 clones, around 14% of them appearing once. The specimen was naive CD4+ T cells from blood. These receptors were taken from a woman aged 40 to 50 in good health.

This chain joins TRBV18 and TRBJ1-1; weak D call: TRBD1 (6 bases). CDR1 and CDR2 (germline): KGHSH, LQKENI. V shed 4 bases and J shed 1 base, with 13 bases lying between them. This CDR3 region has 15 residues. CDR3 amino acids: CASSRDRSGNTEAFF. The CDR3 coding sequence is TGTGCCAGCTCACGCGACAGGTCCGGGAACACTGAAGCTTTCTTT.

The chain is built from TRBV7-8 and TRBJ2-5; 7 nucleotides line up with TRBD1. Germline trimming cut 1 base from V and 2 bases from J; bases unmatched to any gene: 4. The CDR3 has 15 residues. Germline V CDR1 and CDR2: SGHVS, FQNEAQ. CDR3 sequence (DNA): TGTGCCAGCAGCTTAGGACAGGGTTTTCAAGAGACCCAGTACTTC. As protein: CASSLGQGFQETQYF. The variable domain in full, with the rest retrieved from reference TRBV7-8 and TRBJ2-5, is GAGVSQSPRYKVAKRGQDVALRCDPISGHVSLFWYQQALGQGPEFLTYFQNEAQLDKSGLPSDRFFAERPEGSVSTLKIQRTQQEDSAVYLCASSLGQGFQETQYFGPGTRLLVL.

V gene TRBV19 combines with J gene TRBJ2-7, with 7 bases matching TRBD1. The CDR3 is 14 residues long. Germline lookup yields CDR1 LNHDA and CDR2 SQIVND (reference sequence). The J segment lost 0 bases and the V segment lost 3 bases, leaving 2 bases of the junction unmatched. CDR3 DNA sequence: TGTGCCAGTAGTATGACAGGGAGCTCCTACGAGCAGTACTTC. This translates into CASSMTGSSYEQYF. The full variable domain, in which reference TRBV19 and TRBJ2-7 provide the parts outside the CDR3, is DGGITQSPKYLFRKEGQNVTLSCEQNLNHDAMYWYRQDPGQGLRLIYYSQIVNDFQKGDIAEGYSVSREKKESFPLTVTSAQKNPTAFYLCASSMTGSSYEQYFGPGTRLTVT.

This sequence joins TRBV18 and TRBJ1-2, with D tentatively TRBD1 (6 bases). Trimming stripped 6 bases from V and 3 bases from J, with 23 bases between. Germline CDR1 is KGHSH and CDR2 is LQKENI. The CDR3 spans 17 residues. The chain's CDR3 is CASSISARGGDDYGYTF. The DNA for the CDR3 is TGTGCCAGCTCCATCTCGGCCCGAGGGGGAGACGACTATGGCTACACCTTC.

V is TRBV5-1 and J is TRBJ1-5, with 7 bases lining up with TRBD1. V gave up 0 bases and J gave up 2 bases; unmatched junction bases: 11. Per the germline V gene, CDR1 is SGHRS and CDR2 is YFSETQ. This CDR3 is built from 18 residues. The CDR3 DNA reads TGCGCCAGCAGCTTGGGTGGTAAAGGGGGCGATGGCAATCAGCCCCAGCATTTT. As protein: CASSLGGKGGDGNQPQHF.

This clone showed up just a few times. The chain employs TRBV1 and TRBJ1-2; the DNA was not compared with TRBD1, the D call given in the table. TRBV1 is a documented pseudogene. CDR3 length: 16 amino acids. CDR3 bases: TGCACCAGCAGCCGTGACAGAGCCCTCCTTATCTATGGCTACACCTTC. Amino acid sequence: CTSSRDRALLIYGYTF.

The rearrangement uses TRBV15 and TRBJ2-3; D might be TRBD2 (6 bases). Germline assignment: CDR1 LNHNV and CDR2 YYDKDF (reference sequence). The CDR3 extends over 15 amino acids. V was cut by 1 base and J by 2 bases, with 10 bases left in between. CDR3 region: CATSRGPGDTDTQYF. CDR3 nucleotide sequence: TGTGCCACCAGCAGAGGGCCGGGGGACACAGATACGCAGTATTTT.

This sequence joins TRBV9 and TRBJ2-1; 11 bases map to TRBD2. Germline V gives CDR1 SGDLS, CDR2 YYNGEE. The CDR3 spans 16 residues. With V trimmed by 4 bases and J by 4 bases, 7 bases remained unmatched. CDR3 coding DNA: TGTGCCAGCAGCACCCAAACTAGCGGGGGTTACAATGAGCAGTTCTTC. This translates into CASSTQTSGGYNEQFF.

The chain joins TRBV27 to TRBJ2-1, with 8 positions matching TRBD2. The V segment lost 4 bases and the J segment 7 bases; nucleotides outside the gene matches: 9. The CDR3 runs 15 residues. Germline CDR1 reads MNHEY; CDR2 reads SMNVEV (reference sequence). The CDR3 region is CASSSERTSMNEQFF. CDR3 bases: TGTGCCAGCAGTTCCGAACGGACTAGCATGAATGAGCAGTTCTTC.

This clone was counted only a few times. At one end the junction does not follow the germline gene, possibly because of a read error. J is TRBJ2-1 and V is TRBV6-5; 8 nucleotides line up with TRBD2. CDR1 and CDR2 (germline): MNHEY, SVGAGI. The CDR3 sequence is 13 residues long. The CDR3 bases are TGTGCCAGCCGGTCGGGGGGGGTATCGTCGACCCTCTTC. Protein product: CASRSGGVSSTLF.

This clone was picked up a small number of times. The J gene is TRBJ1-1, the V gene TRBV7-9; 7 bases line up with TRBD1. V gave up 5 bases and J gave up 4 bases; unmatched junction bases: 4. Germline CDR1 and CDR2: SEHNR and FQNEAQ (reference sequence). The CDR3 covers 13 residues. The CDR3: CASSPTGVTEAFF. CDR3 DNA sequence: TGTGCCAGCAGCCCCACAGGGGTCACTGAAGCTTTCTTT.

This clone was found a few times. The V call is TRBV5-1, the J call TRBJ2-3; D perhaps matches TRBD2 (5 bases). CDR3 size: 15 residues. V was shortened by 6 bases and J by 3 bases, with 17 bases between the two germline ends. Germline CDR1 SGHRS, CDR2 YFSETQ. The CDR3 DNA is TGCGCCAGCAACAAGCTAGCCCTGGAGACAGATACGCAGTATTTT. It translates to CASNKLALETDTQYF.

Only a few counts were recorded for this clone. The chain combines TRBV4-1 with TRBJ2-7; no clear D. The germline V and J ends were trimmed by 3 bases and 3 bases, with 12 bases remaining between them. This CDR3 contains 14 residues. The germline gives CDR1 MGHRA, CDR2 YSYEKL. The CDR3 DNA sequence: TGCGCCAGCAGCCACGGCCAGACTCTCTACGAGCAGTACTTC. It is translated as CASSHGQTLYEQYF.

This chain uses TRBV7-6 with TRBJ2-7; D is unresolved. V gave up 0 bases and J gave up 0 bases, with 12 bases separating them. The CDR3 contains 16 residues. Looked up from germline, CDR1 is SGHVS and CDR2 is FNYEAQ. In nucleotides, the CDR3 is TGTGCCAGCAGCTTAGCTGGTGCCAGGCACTCCTACGAGCAGTACTTC. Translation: CASSLAGARHSYEQYF.

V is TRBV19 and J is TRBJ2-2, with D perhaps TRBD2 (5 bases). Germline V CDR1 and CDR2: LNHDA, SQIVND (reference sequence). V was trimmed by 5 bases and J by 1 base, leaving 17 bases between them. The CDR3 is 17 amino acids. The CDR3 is CASSQSSTRGNTGELFF. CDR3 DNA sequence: TGTGCCAGTAGTCAATCTTCGACACGGGGGAACACCGGGGAGCTGTTTTTT.

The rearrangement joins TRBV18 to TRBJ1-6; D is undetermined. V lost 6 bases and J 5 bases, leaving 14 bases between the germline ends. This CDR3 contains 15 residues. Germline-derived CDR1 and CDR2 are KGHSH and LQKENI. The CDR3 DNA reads TGTGCCAGCTCCCTCGGACGGGGTGATAATTCACCCCTCCACTTT. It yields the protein CASSLGRGDNSPLHF.

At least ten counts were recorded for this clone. Here the CDR3 reads CASSEKVGGLARDEQFF. CDR3 coding DNA: TGTGCCAGCAGCGAAAAGGTCGGAGGCCTAGCGAGGGATGAGCAGTTCTTC. The chain couples TRBV14 to TRBJ2-1, with D perhaps TRBD2 (6 bases). V lost 5 bases and J lost 8, with 25 bases in between. CDR1 and CDR2 from the germline V gene are SGHDN and FVKESK. CDR3 length: 17 amino acids.

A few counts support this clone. The CDR3 DNA is TGTGCCAGCAGCTCACAGCAAAATCAGCCCCAGCATTTT. Translation: CASSSQQNQPQHF. This sequence joins TRBV7-9 and TRBJ1-5; D gene unclear. There are 13 residues in the CDR3. V was cut by 4 bases and J by 4 bases, with 8 bases left in between. Germline V CDR1 and CDR2: SEHNR, FQNEAQ (reference sequence).

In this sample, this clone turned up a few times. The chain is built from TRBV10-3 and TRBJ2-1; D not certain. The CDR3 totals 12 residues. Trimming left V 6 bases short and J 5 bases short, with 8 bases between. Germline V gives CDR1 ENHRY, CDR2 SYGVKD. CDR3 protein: CAIRASNNEQFF. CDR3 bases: TGTGCCATCAGAGCTAGTAACAATGAGCAGTTCTTC.

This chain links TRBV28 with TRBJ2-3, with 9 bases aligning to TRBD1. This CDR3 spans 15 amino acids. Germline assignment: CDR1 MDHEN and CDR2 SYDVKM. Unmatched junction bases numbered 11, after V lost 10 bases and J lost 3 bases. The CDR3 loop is CAIIDRGYGTDTQYF. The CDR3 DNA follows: TGTGCCATAATAGACAGGGGGTATGGGACAGATACGCAGTATTTT.

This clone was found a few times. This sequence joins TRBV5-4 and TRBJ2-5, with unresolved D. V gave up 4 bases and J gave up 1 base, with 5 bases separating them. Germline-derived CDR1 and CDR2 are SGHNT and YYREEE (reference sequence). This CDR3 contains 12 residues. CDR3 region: CASSIFQETQYF. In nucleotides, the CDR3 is TGTGCCAGCAGCATATTCCAAGAGACCCAGTACTTC.

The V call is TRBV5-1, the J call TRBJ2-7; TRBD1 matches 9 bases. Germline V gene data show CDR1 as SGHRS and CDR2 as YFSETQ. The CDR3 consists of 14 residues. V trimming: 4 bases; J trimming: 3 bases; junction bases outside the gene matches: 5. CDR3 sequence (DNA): TGCGCCAGCAGCAAGGGACAGGGTGGCTACGAGCAGTACTTC. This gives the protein CASSKGQGGYEQYF.

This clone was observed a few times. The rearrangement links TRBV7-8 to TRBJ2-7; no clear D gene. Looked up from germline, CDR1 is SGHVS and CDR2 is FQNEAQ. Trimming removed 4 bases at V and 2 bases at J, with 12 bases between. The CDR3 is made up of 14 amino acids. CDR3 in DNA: TGTGCCAGCAGCTCTTATCCAGTGGCCTACGAGCAGTACTTC. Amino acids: CASSSYPVAYEQYF.

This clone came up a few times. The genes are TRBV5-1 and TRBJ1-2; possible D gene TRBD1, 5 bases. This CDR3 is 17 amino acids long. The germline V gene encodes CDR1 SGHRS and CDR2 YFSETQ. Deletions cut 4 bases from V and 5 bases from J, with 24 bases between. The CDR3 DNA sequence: TGCGCCAGCAGCCCTGGCATAGGTCAGGGCCCTAGTTATGGCTACACCTTC. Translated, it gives CASSPGIGQGPSYGYTF.

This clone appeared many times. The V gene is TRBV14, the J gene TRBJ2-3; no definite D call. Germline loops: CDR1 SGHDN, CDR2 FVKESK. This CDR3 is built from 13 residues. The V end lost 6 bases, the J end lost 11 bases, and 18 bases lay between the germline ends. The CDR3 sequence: CASRPILRSRQYF. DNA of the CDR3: TGTGCCAGCAGGCCGATTCTAAGAAGCCGGCAGTATTTT. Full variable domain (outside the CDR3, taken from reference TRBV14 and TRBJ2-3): EAGVTQFPSHSVIEKGQTVTLRCDPISGHDNLYWYRRVMGKEIKFLLHFVKESKQDESGMPNNRFLAERTGGTYSTLKVQPAELEDSGVYFCASRPILRSRQYFGPGTRLTVL.

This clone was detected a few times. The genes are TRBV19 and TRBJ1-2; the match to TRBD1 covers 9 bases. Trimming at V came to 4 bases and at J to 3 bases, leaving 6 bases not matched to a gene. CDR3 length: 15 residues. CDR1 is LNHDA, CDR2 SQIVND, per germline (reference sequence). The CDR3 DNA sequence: TGTGCCAGTAGTACAGGGACAGGGTTCGACTATGGCTACACCTTC. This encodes CASSTGTGFDYGYTF.

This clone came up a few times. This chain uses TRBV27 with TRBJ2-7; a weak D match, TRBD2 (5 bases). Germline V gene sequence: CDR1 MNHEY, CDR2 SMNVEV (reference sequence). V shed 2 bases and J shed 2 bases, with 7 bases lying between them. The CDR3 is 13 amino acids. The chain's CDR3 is CASSLIGTYEQYF. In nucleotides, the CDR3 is TGTGCCAGCAGTTTAATCGGGACCTACGAGCAGTACTTC.